The entry that follows covers one T cell receptor beta chain sequence. Its antigen is as yet unknown. The sample originates from a study of graft-versus-host responses after intestinal transplantation. Looking at the study overall: Grafts that recipients had were multivisceral, liver-intestinal, or isolated intestinal transplants. Overall study results and limits: GvH clones were identified in recipient marrow, with some first appearing in ileum or blood.

Sequencing was performed with immunoSEQ multiplex PCR; in TCRdb, only in-frame clones are kept and a portion is missing. Of about 15,000 clones listed, around 70% were seen once; the top ten hold around 23%. Intraepithelial plus lamina propria lymphocytes were released by processing graft tissue. V shed 2 bases and J shed 4 bases, with 12 bases lying between them. CDR3 length equals 14 residues. Germline CDR1 reads ENHRY; CDR2 reads SYGVKD. This specimen was ileum tissue, taken about 680 days after intestinal transplantation. The TCR sequence derives from a human patient who received an intestinal transplant, so some T cells may come from the graft donor. The chain couples TRBV10-3 to TRBJ2-7, with no clear D. Here the CDR3 reads CAISEGNIRYEQYF. CDR3 coding DNA: TGTGCCATCAGTGAGGGGAACATCCGGTACGAGCAGTACTTC.